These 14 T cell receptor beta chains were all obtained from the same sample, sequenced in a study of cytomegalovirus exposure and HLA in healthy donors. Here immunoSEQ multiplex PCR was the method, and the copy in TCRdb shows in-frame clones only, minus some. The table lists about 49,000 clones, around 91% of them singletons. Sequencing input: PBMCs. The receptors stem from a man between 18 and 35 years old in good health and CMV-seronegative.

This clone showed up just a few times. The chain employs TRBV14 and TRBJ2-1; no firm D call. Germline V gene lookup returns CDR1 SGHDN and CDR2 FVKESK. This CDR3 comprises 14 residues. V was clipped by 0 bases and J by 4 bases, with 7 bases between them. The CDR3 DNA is TGTGCCAGCAGCCAAGATCCTAGTTACAATGAGCAGTTCTTC. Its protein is CASSQDPSYNEQFF.

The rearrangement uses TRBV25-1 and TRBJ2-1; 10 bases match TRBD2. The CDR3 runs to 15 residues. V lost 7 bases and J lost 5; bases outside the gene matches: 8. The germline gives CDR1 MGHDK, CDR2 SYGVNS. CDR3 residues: CASTQAGGPNNEQFF. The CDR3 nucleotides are TGTGCCAGCACCCAAGCGGGAGGGCCCAACAATGAGCAGTTCTTC.

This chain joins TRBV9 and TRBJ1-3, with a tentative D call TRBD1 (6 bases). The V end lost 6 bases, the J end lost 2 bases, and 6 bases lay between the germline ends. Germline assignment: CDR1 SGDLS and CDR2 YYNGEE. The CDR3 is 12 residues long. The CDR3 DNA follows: TGTGCCAGCAACAGGGCTGGAAACACCATATATTTT. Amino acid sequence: CASNRAGNTIYF. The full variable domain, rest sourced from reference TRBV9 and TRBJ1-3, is DSGVTQTPKHLITATGQRVTLRCSPRSGDLSVYWYQQSLDQGLQFLIQYYNGEERAKGNILERFSAQQFPDLHSELNLSSLELGDSALYFCASNRAGNTIYFGEGSWLTVV.

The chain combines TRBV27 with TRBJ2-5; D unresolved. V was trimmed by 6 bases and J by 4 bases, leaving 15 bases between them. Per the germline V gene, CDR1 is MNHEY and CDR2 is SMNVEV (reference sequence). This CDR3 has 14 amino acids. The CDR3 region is CASRDSSRRETQYF. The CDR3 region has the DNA TGTGCCAGCAGAGACTCCTCGCGGAGAGAGACCCAGTACTTC.

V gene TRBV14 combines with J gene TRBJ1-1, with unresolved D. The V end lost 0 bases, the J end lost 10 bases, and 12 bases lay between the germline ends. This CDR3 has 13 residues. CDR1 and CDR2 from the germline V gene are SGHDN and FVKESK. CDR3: CASSQDGLAGAFF. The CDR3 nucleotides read TGTGCCAGCAGCCAAGATGGACTGGCTGGAGCTTTCTTT.

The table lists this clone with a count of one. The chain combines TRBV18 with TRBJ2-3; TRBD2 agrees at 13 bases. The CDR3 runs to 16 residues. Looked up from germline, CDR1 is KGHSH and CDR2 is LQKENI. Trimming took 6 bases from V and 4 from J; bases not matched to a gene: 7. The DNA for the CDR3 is TGTGCCAGCTCGTGGACTAGCGGGAGACCGGCAGATACGCAGTATTTT. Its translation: CASSWTSGRPADTQYF.

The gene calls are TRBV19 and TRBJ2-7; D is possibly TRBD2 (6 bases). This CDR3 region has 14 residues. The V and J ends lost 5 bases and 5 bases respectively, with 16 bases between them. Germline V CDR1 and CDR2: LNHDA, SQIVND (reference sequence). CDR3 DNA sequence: TGTGCCAGTAGTCTCCGGGAGCGCCGGAACGAGCAGTACTTC. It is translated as CASSLRERRNEQYF. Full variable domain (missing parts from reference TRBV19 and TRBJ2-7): DGGITQSPKYLFRKEGQNVTLSCEQNLNHDAMYWYRQDPGQGLRLIYYSQIVNDFQKGDIAEGYSVSREKKESFPLTVTSAQKNPTAFYLCASSLRERRNEQYFGPGTRLTVT.

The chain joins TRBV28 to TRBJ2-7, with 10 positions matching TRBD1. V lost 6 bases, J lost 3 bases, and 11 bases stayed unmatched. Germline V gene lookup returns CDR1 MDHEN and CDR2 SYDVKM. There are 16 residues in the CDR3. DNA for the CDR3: TGTGCCAGCAGCATGACCGGGACAGGGGCCAACTACGAGCAGTACTTC. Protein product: CASSMTGTGANYEQYF.

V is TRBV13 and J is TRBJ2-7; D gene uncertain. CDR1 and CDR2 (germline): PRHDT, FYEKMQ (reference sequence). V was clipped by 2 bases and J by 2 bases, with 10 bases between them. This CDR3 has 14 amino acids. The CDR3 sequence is CASSLLQMTYEQYF. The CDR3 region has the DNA TGTGCCAGCAGCTTATTACAGATGACCTACGAGCAGTACTTC. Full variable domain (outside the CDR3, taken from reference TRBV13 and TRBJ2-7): AAGVIQSPRHLIKEKRETATLKCYPIPRHDTVYWYQQGPGQDPQFLISFYEKMQSDKGSIPDRFSAQQFSDYHSELNMSSLELGDSALYFCASSLLQMTYEQYFGPGTRLTVT.

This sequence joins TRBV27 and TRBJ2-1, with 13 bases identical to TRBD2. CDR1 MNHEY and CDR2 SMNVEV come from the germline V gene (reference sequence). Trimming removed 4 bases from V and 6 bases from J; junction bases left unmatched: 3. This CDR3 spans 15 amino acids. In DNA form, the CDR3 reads TGTGCCAGCAGTTCACTAGCGGGAGGGTTCAATGAGCAGTTCTTC. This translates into CASSSLAGGFNEQFF.

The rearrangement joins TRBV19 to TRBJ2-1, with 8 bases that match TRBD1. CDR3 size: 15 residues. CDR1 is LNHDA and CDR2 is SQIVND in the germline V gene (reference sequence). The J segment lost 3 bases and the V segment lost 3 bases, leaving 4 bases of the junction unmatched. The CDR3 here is CASSIADRDYNEQFF. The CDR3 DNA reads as TGTGCCAGTAGTATTGCGGACAGGGACTACAATGAGCAGTTCTTC. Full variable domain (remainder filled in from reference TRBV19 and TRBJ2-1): DGGITQSPKYLFRKEGQNVTLSCEQNLNHDAMYWYRQDPGQGLRLIYYSQIVNDFQKGDIAEGYSVSREKKESFPLTVTSAQKNPTAFYLCASSIADRDYNEQFFGPGTRLTVL.

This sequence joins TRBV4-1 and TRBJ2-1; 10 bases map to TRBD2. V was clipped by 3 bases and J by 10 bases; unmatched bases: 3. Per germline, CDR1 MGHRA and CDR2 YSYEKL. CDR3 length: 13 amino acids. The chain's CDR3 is CASSHQLAGEQFF. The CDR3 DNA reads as TGCGCCAGCAGCCACCAACTAGCGGGAGAGCAGTTCTTC.

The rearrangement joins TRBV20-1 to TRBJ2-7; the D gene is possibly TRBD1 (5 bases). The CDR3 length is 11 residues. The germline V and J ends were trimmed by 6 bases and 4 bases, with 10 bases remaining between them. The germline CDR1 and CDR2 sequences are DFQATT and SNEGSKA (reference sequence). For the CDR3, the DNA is TGCAGTGCCCAGGGAAGGTACGAGCAGTACTTC. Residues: CSAQGRYEQYF.

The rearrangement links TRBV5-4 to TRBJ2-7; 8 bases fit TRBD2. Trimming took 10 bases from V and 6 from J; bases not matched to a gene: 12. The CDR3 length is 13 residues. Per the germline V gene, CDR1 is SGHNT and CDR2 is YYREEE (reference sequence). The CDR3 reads CAAGEQGLVEQYF. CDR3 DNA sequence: TGTGCCGCTGGGGAACAGGGACTAGTCGAGCAGTACTTC.